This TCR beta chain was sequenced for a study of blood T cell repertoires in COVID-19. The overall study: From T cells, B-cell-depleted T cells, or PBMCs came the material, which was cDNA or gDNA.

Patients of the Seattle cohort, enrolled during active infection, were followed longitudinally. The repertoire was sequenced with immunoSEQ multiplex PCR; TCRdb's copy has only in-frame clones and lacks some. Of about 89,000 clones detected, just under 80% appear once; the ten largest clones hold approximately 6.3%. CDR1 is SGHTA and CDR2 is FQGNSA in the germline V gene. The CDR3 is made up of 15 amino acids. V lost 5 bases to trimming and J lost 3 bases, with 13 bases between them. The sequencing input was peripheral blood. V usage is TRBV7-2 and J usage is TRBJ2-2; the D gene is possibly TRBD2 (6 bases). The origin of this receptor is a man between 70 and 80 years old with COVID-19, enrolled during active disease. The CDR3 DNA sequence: TGTGCCAGCAGCCTACGGGGGATACACACCGGGGAGCTGTTTTTT. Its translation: CASSLRGIHTGELFF.